The present T cell receptor (beta chain) was sequenced within a study of early T cells in non-severe SARS-CoV-2 infection. Study as a whole: The authors sequenced bulk RNA from unsorted whole blood, leaving chains unpaired.

Study outcomes and limitations: Anti-spike CD8 responses were favored in VDJdb matching, and private and CD4 specificities were missed.

Unique molecular identifier tags were affixed to discrete cDNA molecules. TCRdb re-called the 5' RACE reads through MiXCR, storing one row per CDR3 protein. In the table there are about 80,000 distinct CDR3 sequences, around a tenth of which are singletons. This clonotype was detected many times. The antigen remains unidentified. Sequencing was done on a sample of whole blood. The receptor's source is an adult who was a healthcare worker with PCR-confirmed SARS-CoV-2 infection or an uninfected control (not recorded which).

The CDR3 DNA reads as TGTGCCAGCAGATCGACAGGGGGCCGCAATCAGCCCCAGCATTTT. Translation: CASRSTGGRNQPQHF. The chain uses TRBV12-3 or TRBV12-4 and TRBJ1-5; 10 nucleotides align to TRBD1. The CDR3 is made up of 15 amino acids. After removal of 6 bases from V and 2 bases from J, the junction contained 4 bases not matched to a gene.